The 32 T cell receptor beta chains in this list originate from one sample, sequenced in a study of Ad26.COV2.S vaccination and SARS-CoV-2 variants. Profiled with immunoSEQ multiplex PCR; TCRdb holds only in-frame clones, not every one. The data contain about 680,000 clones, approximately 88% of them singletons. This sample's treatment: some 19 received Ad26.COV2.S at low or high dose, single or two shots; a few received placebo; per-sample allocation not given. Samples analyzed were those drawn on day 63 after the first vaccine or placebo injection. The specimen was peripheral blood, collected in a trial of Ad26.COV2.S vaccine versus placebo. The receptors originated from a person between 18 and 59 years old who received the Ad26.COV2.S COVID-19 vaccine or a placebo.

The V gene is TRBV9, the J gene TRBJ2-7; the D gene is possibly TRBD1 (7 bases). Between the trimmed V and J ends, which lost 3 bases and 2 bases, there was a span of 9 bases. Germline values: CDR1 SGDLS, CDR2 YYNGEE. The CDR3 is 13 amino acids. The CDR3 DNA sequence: TGTGCCAGCAGCGGCGGGACAGCCTACGAGCAGTACTTC. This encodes CASSGGTAYEQYF.

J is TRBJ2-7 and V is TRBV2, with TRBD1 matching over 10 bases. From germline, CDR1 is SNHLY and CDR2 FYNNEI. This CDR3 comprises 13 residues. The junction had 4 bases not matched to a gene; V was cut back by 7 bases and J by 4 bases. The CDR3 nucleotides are TGTGCCAGCAACACGGACAGGGGGTACGAGCAGTACTTC. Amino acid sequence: CASNTDRGYEQYF.

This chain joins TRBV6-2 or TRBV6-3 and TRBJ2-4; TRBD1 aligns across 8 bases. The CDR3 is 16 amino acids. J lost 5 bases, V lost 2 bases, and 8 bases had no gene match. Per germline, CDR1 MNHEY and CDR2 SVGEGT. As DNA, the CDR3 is TGTGCCAGCAGTTACAGGGCAGGGGGCGCCCAAAACATTCAGTACTTC. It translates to CASSYRAGGAQNIQYF.

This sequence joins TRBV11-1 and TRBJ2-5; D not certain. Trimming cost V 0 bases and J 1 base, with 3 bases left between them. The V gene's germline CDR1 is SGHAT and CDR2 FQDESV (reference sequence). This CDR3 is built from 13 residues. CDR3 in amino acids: CASSLALQETQYF. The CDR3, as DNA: TGTGCCAGCAGCTTAGCCCTCCAAGAGACCCAGTACTTC.

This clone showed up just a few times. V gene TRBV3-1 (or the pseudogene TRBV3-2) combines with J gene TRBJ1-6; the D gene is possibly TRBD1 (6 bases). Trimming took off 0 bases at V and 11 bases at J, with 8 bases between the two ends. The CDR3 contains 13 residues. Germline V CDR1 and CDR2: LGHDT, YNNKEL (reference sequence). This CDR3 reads CASSQEGAAPLHF. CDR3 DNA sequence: TGTGCCAGCAGCCAAGAGGGGGCTGCACCCCTCCACTTT.

This CDR3 reads CASSLVEAPNTEAFF. In nucleotides, the CDR3 is TGCGCCAGCAGCTTGGTAGAGGCCCCTAACACTGAAGCTTTCTTT. This chain uses TRBV5-1 with TRBJ1-1; no clear D. CDR1 SGHRS and CDR2 YFSETQ come from the germline V gene. The germline V and J ends were trimmed by 0 bases and 2 bases, with 11 bases remaining between them. This CDR3 contains 15 residues. Complete variable domain (other parts from reference TRBV5-1 and TRBJ1-1): KAGVTQTPRYLIKTRGQQVTLSCSPISGHRSVSWYQQTPGQGLQFLFEYFSETQRNKGNFPGRFSGRQFSNSRSEMNVSTLELGDSALYLCASSLVEAPNTEAFFGQGTRLTVV.

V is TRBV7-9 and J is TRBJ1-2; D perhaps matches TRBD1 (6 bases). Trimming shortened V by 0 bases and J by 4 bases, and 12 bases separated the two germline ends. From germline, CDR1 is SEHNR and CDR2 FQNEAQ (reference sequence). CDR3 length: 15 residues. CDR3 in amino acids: CASSLAAGEIYGYTF. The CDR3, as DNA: TGTGCCAGCAGCTTAGCGGCAGGGGAAATCTATGGCTACACCTTC.

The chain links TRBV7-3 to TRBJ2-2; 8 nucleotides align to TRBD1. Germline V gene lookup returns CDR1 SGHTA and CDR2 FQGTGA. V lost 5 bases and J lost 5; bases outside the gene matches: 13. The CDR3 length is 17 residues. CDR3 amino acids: CASSPPHRGEETGELFF. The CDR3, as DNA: TGTGCCAGCAGCCCTCCACACAGGGGGGAAGAGACCGGGGAGCTGTTTTTT. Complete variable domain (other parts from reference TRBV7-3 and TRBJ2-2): GAGVSQTPSNKVTEKGKYVELRCDPISGHTALYWYRQSLGQGPEFLIYFQGTGAADDSGLPNDRFFAVRPEGSVSTLKIQRTERGDSAVYLCASSPPHRGEETGELFFGEGSRLTVL.

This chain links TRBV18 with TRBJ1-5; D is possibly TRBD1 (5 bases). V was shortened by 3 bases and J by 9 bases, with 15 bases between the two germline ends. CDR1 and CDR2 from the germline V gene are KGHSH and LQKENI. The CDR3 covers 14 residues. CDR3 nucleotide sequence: TGTGCCAGCTCACCGCCGGGGGGTAACCTGCCCCAGCATTTT. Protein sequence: CASSPPGGNLPQHF.

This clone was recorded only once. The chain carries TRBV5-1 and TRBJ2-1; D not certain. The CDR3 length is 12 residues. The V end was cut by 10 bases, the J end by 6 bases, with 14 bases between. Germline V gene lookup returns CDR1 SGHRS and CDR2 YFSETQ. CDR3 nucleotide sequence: TGCGCCTCCCCGGGTCCGGGCAATGAGCAGTTCTTC. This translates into CASPGPGNEQFF.

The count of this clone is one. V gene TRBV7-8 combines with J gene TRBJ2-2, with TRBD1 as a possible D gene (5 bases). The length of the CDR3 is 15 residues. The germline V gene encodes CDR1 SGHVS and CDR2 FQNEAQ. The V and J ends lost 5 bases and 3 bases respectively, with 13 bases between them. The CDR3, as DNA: TGTGCCAGCAGCATTCTTGACAGTTACACCGGGGAGCTGTTTTTT. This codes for CASSILDSYTGELFF.

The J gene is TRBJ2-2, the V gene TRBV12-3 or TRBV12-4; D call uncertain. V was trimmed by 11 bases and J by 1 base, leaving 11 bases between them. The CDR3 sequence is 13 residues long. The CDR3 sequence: CAGNWGNTGELFF. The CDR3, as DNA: TGTGCCGGCAATTGGGGGAACACCGGGGAGCTGTTTTTT.

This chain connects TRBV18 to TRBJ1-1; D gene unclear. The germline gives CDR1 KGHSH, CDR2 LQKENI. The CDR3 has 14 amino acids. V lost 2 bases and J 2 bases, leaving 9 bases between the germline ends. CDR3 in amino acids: CASSPAGRNTEAFF. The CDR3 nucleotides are TGTGCCAGCTCACCAGCAGGCCGTAACACTGAAGCTTTCTTT. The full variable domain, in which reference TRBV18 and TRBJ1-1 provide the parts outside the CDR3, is NAGVMQNPRHLVRRRGQEARLRCSPMKGHSHVYWYRQLPEEGLKFMVYLQKENIIDESGMPKERFSAEFPKEGPSILRIQQVVRGDSAAYFCASSPAGRNTEAFFGQGTRLTVV.

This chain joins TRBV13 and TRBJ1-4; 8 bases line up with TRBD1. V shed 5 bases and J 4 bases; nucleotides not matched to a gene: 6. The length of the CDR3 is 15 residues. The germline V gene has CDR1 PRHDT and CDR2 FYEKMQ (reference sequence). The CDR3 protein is CASSIGTGNNEKLFF. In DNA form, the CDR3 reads TGTGCCAGCAGCATCGGGACAGGAAATAATGAAAAACTGTTTTTT. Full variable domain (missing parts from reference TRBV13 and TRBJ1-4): AAGVIQSPRHLIKEKRETATLKCYPIPRHDTVYWYQQGPGQDPQFLISFYEKMQSDKGSIPDRFSAQQFSDYHSELNMSSLELGDSALYFCASSIGTGNNEKLFFGSGTQLSVL.

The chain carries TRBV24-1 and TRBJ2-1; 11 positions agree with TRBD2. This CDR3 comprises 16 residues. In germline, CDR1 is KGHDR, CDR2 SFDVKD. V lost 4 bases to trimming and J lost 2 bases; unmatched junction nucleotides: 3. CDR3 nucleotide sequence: TGTGCCACCAGTGAGTATAGCGGGAGGGCCTACAATGAGCAGTTCTTC. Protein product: CATSEYSGRAYNEQFF.

CDR3 residues: CASGLAGERTGELFF. The CDR3 DNA is TGCGCCAGCGGACTAGCGGGAGAAAGAACCGGGGAGCTGTTTTTT. The chain couples TRBV5-1 to TRBJ2-2; 13 nucleotides match TRBD2. Trimming removed 7 bases from V and 5 bases from J; junction bases left unmatched: 5. The CDR3 runs to 15 residues. The germline gives CDR1 SGHRS, CDR2 YFSETQ.

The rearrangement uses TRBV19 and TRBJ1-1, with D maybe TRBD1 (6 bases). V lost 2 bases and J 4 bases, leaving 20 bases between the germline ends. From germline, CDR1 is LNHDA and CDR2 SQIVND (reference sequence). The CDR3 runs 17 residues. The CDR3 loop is CASSISYQGQAGTEAFF. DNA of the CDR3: TGTGCCAGTAGTATAAGTTACCAGGGGCAGGCGGGCACTGAAGCTTTCTTT.

This chain's CDR3 is CASGQGKYNEQFF. CDR3 DNA sequence: TGTGCCTCCGGACAGGGGAAGTACAATGAGCAGTTCTTC. The chain links TRBV19 to TRBJ2-1; 9 bases are shared with TRBD1. This CDR3 region has 13 residues. V was clipped by 11 bases and J by 4 bases; unmatched bases: 6. Germline assignment: CDR1 LNHDA and CDR2 SQIVND (reference sequence).

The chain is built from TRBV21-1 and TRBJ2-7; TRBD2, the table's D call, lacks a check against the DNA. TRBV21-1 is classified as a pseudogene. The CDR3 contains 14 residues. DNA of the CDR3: TGTGCCAGCAGCAAAGGAGGCAGCTTCTACGAGCAGTACTTC. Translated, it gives CASSKGGSFYEQYF.

CDR3 DNA sequence: TGTGCCATCAGCAAACAGGGGGCGCAAGGAGATACGCAGTATTTT. Encoded protein: CAISKQGAQGDTQYF. The V gene is TRBV10-3, the J gene TRBJ2-3; 9 bases are shared with TRBD1. CDR1 is ENHRY and CDR2 is SYGVKD in the germline V gene. The CDR3 is 15 residues long. V lost 6 bases to trimming and J lost 5 bases; unmatched junction nucleotides: 9.

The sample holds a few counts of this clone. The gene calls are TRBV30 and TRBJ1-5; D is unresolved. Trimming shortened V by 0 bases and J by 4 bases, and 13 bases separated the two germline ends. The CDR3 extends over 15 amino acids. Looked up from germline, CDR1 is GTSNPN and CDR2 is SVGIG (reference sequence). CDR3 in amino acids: CAWSVMGLANQPQHF. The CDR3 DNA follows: TGTGCCTGGAGTGTAATGGGGTTGGCAAATCAGCCCCAGCATTTT. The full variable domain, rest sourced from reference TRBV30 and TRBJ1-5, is SQTIHQWPATLVQPVGSPLSLECTVEGTSNPNLYWYRQAAGRGLQLLFYSVGIGQISSEVPQNLSASRPQDRQFILSSKKLLLSDSGFYLCAWSVMGLANQPQHFGDGTRLSIL.

The CDR3 loop is CASSPQGASPLHF. CDR3 coding DNA: TGTGCCAGCAGTCCACAGGGAGCCTCACCCCTCCACTTT. The chain couples TRBV6-5 to TRBJ1-6, with D possibly matching TRBD1 (6 bases). Trimming pared 5 bases from V and 10 bases from J, leaving 12 bases between. The CDR3 is made up of 13 amino acids. Germline V CDR1 and CDR2: MNHEY, SVGAGI.

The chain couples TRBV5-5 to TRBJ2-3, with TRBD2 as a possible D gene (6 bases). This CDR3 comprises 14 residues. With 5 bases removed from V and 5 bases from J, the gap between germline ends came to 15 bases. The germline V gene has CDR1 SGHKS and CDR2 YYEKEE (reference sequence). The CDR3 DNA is TGTGCCAGCAGTTCCAGGGCCGGGGGAGATACGCAGTATTTT. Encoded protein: CASSSRAGGDTQYF.

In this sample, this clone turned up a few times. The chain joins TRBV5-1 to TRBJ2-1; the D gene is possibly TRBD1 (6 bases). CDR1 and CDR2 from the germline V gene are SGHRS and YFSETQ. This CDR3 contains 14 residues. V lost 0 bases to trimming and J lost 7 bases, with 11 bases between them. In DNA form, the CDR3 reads TGCGCCAGCAGCTTGGGACAGGTGGGGAATGAGCAGTTCTTC. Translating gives CASSLGQVGNEQFF.

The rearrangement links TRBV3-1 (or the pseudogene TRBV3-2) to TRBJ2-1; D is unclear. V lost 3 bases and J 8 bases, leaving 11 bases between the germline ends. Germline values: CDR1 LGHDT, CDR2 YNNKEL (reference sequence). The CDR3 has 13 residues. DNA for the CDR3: TGTGCCAGCAGCCAGTCGCTCTCCTATGAGCAGTTCTTC. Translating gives CASSQSLSYEQFF.

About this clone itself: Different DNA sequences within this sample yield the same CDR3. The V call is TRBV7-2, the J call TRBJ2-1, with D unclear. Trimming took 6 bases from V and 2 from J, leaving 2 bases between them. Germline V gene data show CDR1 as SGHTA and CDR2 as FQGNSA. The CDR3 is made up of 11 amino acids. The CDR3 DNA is TGTGCCAGCAGAGCCTACAATGAGCAGTTCTTC. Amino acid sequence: CASRAYNEQFF.

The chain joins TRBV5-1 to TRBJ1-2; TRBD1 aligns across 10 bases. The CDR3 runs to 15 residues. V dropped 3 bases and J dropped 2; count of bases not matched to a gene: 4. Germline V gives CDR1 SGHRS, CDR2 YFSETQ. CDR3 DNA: TGCGCCAGCAGCTCTGGGGGACAGGGGAACTATGGCTACACCTTC. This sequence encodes CASSSGGQGNYGYTF.

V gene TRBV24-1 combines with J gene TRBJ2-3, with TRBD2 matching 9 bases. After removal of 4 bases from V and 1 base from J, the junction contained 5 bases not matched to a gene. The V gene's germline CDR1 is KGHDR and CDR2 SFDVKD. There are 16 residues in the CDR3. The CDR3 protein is CATSESSGTRTDTQYF. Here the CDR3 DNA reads TGTGCCACCAGTGAGTCTAGCGGGACCCGCACAGATACGCAGTATTTT.

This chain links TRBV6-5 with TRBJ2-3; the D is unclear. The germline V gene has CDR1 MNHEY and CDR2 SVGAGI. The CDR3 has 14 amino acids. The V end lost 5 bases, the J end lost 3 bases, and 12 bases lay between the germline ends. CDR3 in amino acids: CASSPGEPTDTQYF. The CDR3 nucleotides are TGTGCCAGCAGTCCAGGCGAGCCGACAGATACGCAGTATTTT.

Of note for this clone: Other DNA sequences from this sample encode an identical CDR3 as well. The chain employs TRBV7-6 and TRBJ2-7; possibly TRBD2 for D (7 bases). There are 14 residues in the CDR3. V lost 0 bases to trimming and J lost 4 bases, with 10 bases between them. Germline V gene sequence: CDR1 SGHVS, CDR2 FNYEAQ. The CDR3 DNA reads TGTGCCAGCAGCTTAGCGGGGGGGCCTTACGAGCAGTACTTC. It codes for CASSLAGGPYEQYF.

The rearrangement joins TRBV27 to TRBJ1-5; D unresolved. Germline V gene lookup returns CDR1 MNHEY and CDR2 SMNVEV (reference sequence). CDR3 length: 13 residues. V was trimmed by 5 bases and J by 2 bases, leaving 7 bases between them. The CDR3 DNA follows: TGTGCCAGCAGTGCGGACCGCAATCAGCCCCAGCATTTT. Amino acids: CASSADRNQPQHF.

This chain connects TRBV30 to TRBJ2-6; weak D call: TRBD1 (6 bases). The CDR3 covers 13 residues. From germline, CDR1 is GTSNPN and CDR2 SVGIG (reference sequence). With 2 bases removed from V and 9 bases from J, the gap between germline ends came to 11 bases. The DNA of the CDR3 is TGTGCCTGGAGTCCGGGACACGGCAACGTCCTGACTTTC. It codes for CAWSPGHGNVLTF.